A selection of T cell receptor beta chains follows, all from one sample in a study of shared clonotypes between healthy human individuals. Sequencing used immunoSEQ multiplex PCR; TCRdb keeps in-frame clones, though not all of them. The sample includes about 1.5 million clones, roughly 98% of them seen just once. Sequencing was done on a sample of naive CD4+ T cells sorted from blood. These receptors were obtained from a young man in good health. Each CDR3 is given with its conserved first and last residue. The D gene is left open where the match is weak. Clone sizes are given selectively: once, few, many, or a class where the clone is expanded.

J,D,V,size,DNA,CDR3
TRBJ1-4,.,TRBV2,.,TGTGCCAGCTGCAGACAGCCTTATGAAAAACTGTTTTTT,CASCRQPYEKLFF
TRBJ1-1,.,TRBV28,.,TGTGCCAGCAGTTCACTTCTTGAACAGAGGAGGCTGACTGAAGCTTTCTTT,CASSSLLEQRRLTEAFF
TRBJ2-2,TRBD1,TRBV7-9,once,TGTGCCAGCAGCTCGACAGGGAAATCCGGGGAGCTGTTTTTT,CASSSTGKSGELFF
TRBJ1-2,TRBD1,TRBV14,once,TGTGCCAGCAGCCAGGTGGACAGGAACTATGGCTACACCTTC,CASSQVDRNYGYTF
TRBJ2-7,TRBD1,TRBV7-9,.,TGTGCCAGCAGCTCCGGACAGGGGAAGGAGCAGTACTTC,CASSSGQGKEQYF
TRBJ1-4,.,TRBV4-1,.,TGCGCCAGCAGCTCCAGACGGGACGGGGGGGAAAAACTGTTTTTT,CASSSRRDGGEKLFF
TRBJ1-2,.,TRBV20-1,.,TGCAGTGAAGGGGTAGGGTATGGCTACACCTTC,CSEGVGYGYTF
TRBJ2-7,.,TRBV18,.,TGTGCCAGCTCAATCAGGGAAGAAAACGAGCAGTACTTC,CASSIREENEQYF
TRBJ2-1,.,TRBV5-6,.,TGTGCCAGCAGCTTGTATGCCGGGGGTAGCCACAATGAGCAGTTCTTC,CASSLYAGGSHNEQFF
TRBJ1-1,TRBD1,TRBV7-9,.,TGTGCCAGCAGCCCCCTAACCCTGGGACAGGGGTCCATGAACACTGAAGCTTTCTTT,CASSPLTLGQGSMNTEAFF
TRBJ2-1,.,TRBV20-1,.,TGCAGTGCTTCAGTCCACAATGAGCAGTTCTTC,CSASVHNEQFF
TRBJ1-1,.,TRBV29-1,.,TGCAGCGTCCTCCGGGGGAACACTGAAGCTTTCTTT,CSVLRGNTEAFF
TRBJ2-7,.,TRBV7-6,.,TGTGCCAGCTCCCGAACAGGACTCGAGCAGTACTTC,CASSRTGLEQYF
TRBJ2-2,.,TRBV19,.,TGTGCCAGTAGTCAGAGTCGAGGAAACACCGGGGAGCTGTTTTTT,CASSQSRGNTGELFF
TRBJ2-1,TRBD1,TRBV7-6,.,TGTGCCAGCAGCTTAGTAGGAGGACAGGGGTCCTACAATGAGCAGTTCTTC,CASSLVGGQGSYNEQFF
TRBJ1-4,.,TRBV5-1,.,TGCGCCAGCAGCTTGATGTTGGGTGAAAAACTGTTTTTT,CASSLMLGEKLFF
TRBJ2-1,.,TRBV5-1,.,TGCGCCAGCAGCTTGGTGCTCAACAATGAGCAGTTCTTC,CASSLVLNNEQFF
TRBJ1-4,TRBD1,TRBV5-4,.,TGTGCCAGCAGCTTGGACAGCAGGGGGTCTAATGAAAAACTGTTTTTT,CASSLDSRGSNEKLFF
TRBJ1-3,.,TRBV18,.,TGTGCCAGCTCACCGGGACCAGGGATTCATCTGTTTGGAAACACCATATATTTT,CASSPGPGIHLFGNTIYF
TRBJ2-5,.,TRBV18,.,TGTGCCAGCTCACCACTGACAGAGACCCAGTACTTC,CASSPLTETQYF
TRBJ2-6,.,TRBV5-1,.,TGCGCCAGCAGCTTGGCCGGCGGGGCCTCTGGGGCCAACGTCCTGACTTTC,CASSLAGGASGANVLTF
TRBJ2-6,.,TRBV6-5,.,TGTGCCAGCAGCTTCCTAGGCTCTGGGGCCAACGTCCTGACTTTC,CASSFLGSGANVLTF
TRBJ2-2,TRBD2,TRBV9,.,TGTGCCAGCAGCCTCCGACTAGCGGGAGGGGCCAGGGTCGGGGAGCTGTTTTTT,CASSLRLAGGARVGELFF
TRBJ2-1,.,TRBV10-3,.,TGTGCCATCAGTGGCGGCCCATCCTACAATGAGCAGTTCTTC,CAISGGPSYNEQFF
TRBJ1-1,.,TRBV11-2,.,TGTGCCAGCAGCTTGGAAGGCCTCGACACTGAAGCTTTCTTT,CASSLEGLDTEAFF
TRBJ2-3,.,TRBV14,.,TGTGCCAGCAGCCAAGTCGGGGGAAGCACAGATACGCAGTATTTT,CASSQVGGSTDTQYF
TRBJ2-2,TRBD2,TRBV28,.,TGTGCCAGCAGTCCCATAGCGGGAGGGTGGACCGGGGAGCTGTTTTTT,CASSPIAGGWTGELFF
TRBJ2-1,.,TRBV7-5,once,TGTGCCAGAAGCTTAAACTACGCTACCAGCGGGACTTTGGGTGAGCAGTTCTTC,CARSLNYATSGTLGEQFF
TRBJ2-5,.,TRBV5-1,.,TGCGCCAGCAGCATACCGGGACCGCAAGAGACCCAGTACTTC,CASSIPGPQETQYF
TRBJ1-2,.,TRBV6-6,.,TGTGCCAGCAGCCCAATTTTGACTACACGGCATGGCTACACCTTC,CASSPILTTRHGYTF
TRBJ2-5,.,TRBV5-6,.,TGTGCCAGCAGCTTGGTGGTTTCAGGGGCAGAGACCCAGTACTTC,CASSLVVSGAETQYF
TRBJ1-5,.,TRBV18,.,TGTGCCAGCTCACCAGGTGCGGTGGGCAATCAGCCCCAGCATTTT,CASSPGAVGNQPQHF
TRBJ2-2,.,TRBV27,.,TGTGCCAGCAGTTTAATCGGGCGGCTACACAACCCAAACACCGGGGAGCTGTTTTTT,CASSLIGRLHNPNTGELFF
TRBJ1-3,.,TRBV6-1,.,TGTGCCAGCAGTGAACAGGGGACTGGAAACACCATATATTTT,CASSEQGTGNTIYF
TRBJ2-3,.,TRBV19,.,TGTGCCAGTAGTGCGAGACACAGCACAGATACGCAGTATTTT,CASSARHSTDTQYF
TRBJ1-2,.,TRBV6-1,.,TGTGCCAGCAGAGCCGAGGAGGTTCGGCTTGGCTACACCTTC,CASRAEEVRLGYTF